One sample yielded the 19 T cell receptor beta chains listed below, sequenced in a study of blood T cell repertoires in COVID-19. Libraries were prepared by immunoSEQ multiplex PCR; TCRdb keeps only in-frame clonotypes and omits some of them. This sample has under 200,000 clones; about four fifths occur once, and the top ten carry around 6.3%. Material: peripheral blood. These receptor sequences come from a man in his 70s with active or convalescent COVID-19.

The rearrangement links TRBV18 to TRBJ2-7; 10 bases line up with TRBD1. V was pared by 6 bases and J by 4 bases, with 12 bases of the junction left unmatched. Germline V CDR1 and CDR2: KGHSH, LQKENI. The CDR3 contains 16 residues. CDR3 coding DNA: TGTGCCAGCTCCCAAAGACAGGGGGCGAGGACTTACGAGCAGTACTTC. This translates into CASSQRQGARTYEQYF. Complete variable domain (other parts from reference TRBV18 and TRBJ2-7): NAGVMQNPRHLVRRRGQEARLRCSPMKGHSHVYWYRQLPEEGLKFMVYLQKENIIDESGMPKERFSAEFPKEGPSILRIQQVVRGDSAAYFCASSQRQGARTYEQYFGPGTRLTVT.

The chain uses TRBV7-6 and TRBJ1-2, with a weak D call TRBD1 (6 bases). V was cut by 6 bases and J by 7 bases, with 15 bases left in between. This CDR3 has 13 amino acids. The germline V gene encodes CDR1 SGHVS and CDR2 FNYEAQ. The CDR3: CASSQQGLSGYTF. As DNA, the CDR3 is TGTGCCAGCAGTCAACAGGGTTTGAGTGGCTACACCTTC.

The rearrangement uses TRBV4-1 and TRBJ2-7; TRBD1 aligns across 9 bases. The germline V gene has CDR1 MGHRA and CDR2 YSYEKL. J was trimmed by 3 bases and V by 1 base; bases with no gene match: 7. The CDR3 covers 16 residues. The CDR3: CASSQASGTGYYEQYF. The CDR3 nucleotides read TGCGCCAGCAGCCAAGCCTCCGGGACAGGGTACTACGAGCAGTACTTC.

The chain uses TRBV5-1 and TRBJ2-3; possibly TRBD2 for D (6 bases). This CDR3 spans 14 amino acids. Trimming shortened V by 3 bases and J by 7 bases, and 15 bases separated the two germline ends. CDR1 SGHRS and CDR2 YFSETQ come from the germline V gene. CDR3 in amino acids: CASSYPRESNTQYF. The CDR3 DNA is TGCGCCAGCAGCTACCCCCGGGAGTCAAATACGCAGTATTTT.

In DNA form, the CDR3 reads TGTGCCGCAAAAGGACTAGCGGGAGCCCACTCCTACAATGAGCAGTTCTTC. Protein sequence: CAAKGLAGAHSYNEQFF. This chain links TRBV24-1 with TRBJ2-1; TRBD2 matches at 13 bases. Germline loops: CDR1 KGHDR, CDR2 SFDVKD. V shed 12 bases and J 0 bases; nucleotides not matched to a gene: 10. This CDR3 region has 17 residues.

The V gene is TRBV2, the J gene TRBJ2-1, with 7 positions matching TRBD2. J lost 5 bases, V lost 6 bases, and 10 bases had no gene match. Germline lookup yields CDR1 SNHLY and CDR2 FYNNEI. This CDR3 has 15 residues. CDR3 in amino acids: CASSLPGGMDNEQFF. The CDR3 coding sequence is TGTGCCAGCAGCCTTCCGGGAGGAATGGACAATGAGCAGTTCTTC.

This sequence joins TRBV19 and TRBJ1-2, with a possible D match to TRBD1 (5 bases). The germline V gene has CDR1 LNHDA and CDR2 SQIVND (reference sequence). The CDR3 totals 19 residues. Trimming left V 3 bases short and J 5 bases short, with 28 bases between. Here the CDR3 reads CASSIGTLASRGMGYGYTF. The CDR3 DNA sequence: TGTGCCAGTAGTATCGGGACCCTTGCCAGCCGGGGGATGGGATATGGCTACACCTTC.

This sequence joins TRBV27 and TRBJ2-7; 9 bases align to TRBD1. There are 15 residues in the CDR3. Germline loops: CDR1 MNHEY, CDR2 SMNVEV (reference sequence). V shed 3 bases, J shed 5 bases, and the junction held 8 bases outside the gene matches. The CDR3 coding sequence is TGTGCCAGCAGTTTTTGGGACAGGGCTTCCCACGAGCAGTACTTC. It yields the protein CASSFWDRASHEQYF.

The genes are TRBV4-2 and TRBJ2-3; TRBD2 matches 11 bases. V dropped 2 bases and J dropped 1; count of bases not matched to a gene: 2. Germline lookup yields CDR1 LGHNA and CDR2 YNFKEQ. This CDR3 is 16 amino acids long. For the CDR3, the DNA is TGTGCCAGCAGCCAAATGACTAGCGGGGGCACAGATACGCAGTATTTT. It encodes CASSQMTSGGTDTQYF.

This chain connects TRBV5-1 to TRBJ1-2; 9 bases map to TRBD1. The CDR3 runs 13 residues. The trim removed 3 bases at V and 8 bases at J, leaving 5 bases unmatched. The V gene's germline CDR1 is SGHRS and CDR2 YFSETQ. CDR3: CASSWTGEDGYTF. The CDR3 DNA sequence: TGCGCCAGCAGCTGGACAGGGGAGGACGGCTACACCTTC.

The chain has TRBV10-3 and TRBJ2-3, with a weak D call TRBD2 (6 bases). CDR3 length: 16 amino acids. With 4 bases removed from V and 2 bases from J, the gap between germline ends came to 16 bases. From germline, CDR1 is ENHRY and CDR2 SYGVKD. CDR3 loop: CAISAPTSPSTDTQYF. In DNA form, the CDR3 reads TGTGCCATCAGTGCGCCGACTAGTCCCTCCACAGATACGCAGTATTTT.

The J gene is TRBJ2-5, the V gene TRBV20-1, with D maybe TRBD2 (5 bases). Trimming stripped 4 bases from V and 5 bases from J, with 8 bases between. The germline V gene has CDR1 DFQATT and CDR2 SNEGSKA (reference sequence). The CDR3 extends over 11 amino acids. The DNA for the CDR3 is TGCAGTGCTAACAAGCGGGAGACCCAGTACTTC. It encodes CSANKRETQYF.

This chain connects TRBV7-6 to TRBJ2-3; D remains ambiguous. V was cut by 5 bases and J by 2 bases, with 14 bases left in between. The CDR3 is 15 amino acids. In germline, CDR1 is SGHVS, CDR2 FNYEAQ. In DNA form, the CDR3 reads TGTGCCAGCAGCCCTAGTTCCGGATACACAGATACGCAGTATTTT. This sequence encodes CASSPSSGYTDTQYF.

The J gene is TRBJ2-1, the V gene TRBV27; D might be TRBD2 (7 bases). Germline V gives CDR1 MNHEY, CDR2 SMNVEV (reference sequence). The ends were cut back, 3 bases at V and 5 bases at J, with 14 bases in the middle. The CDR3 has 15 residues. DNA for the CDR3: TGTGCCAGCAGTTTGGAGGGGGGGCCTGACAATGAGCAGTTCTTC. Its translation: CASSLEGGPDNEQFF.

The J gene is TRBJ1-4, the V gene TRBV6-2 or TRBV6-3; TRBD1 is a possible D gene (5 bases). The ends were cut back, 6 bases at V and 2 bases at J, with 19 bases in the middle. The CDR3 totals 17 residues. CDR1 MNHEY and CDR2 SVGEGT come from the germline V gene. CDR3 sequence reads: CASSVSPTGWTNEKLFF. CDR3 coding DNA: TGTGCCAGCAGCGTCAGCCCCACAGGATGGACTAATGAAAAACTGTTTTTT.

V usage is TRBV5-4 and J usage is TRBJ1-1; weak D call: TRBD1 (5 bases). Germline assignment: CDR1 SGHNT and CDR2 YYREEE (reference sequence). The V and J ends lost 7 bases and 12 bases respectively, with 19 bases between them. The CDR3 is made up of 12 amino acids. As DNA, the CDR3 is TGTGCCAGCCATTGGGGTGACAGCGTAACTTTCTTT. This translates into CASHWGDSVTFF.

The V gene is TRBV4-2, the J gene TRBJ1-5; D may be TRBD1 (6 bases). Trimming pared 0 bases from V and 1 base from J, leaving 10 bases between. This CDR3 comprises 16 residues. Germline V gene sequence: CDR1 LGHNA, CDR2 YNFKEQ. The CDR3 DNA follows: TGTGCCAGCAGCCAAGAGGTGGGGGCAAGCAATCAGCCCCAGCATTTT. It specifies CASSQEVGASNQPQHF.

V usage is TRBV9 and J usage is TRBJ1-6, with 9 bases identical to TRBD1. CDR1 and CDR2 (germline): SGDLS, YYNGEE. This CDR3 spans 16 amino acids. V gave up 3 bases and J gave up 5 bases; unmatched junction bases: 6. CDR3 sequence reads: CASSGQGVYNNSPLHF. CDR3 DNA: TGTGCCAGCAGCGGACAGGGGGTGTACAATAATTCACCCCTCCACTTT.

V gene TRBV18 combines with J gene TRBJ2-7; the match to TRBD1 covers 10 bases. J lost 0 bases, V lost 1 base, and 3 bases had no gene match. Germline V gene lookup returns CDR1 KGHSH and CDR2 LQKENI. CDR3 size: 16 residues. This CDR3 reads CASSPQGQGNSYEQYF. Written as DNA, the CDR3 is TGTGCCAGCTCACCACAGGGACAGGGGAACTCCTACGAGCAGTACTTC.